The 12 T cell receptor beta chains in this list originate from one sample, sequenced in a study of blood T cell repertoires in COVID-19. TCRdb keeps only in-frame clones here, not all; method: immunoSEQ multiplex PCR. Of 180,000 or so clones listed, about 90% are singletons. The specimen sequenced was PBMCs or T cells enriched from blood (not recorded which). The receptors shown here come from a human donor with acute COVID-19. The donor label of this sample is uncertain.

The CDR3 DNA reads TGTGCCAGCAGCCAGGAACAGGGGTGGGGGAATCAGCCCCAGCATTTT. This encodes CASSQEQGWGNQPQHF. This sequence joins TRBV4-2 and TRBJ1-5; 7 bases align to TRBD1. V lost 3 bases to trimming and J lost 4 bases; unmatched junction nucleotides: 9. The CDR3 totals 16 residues. In germline, CDR1 is LGHNA, CDR2 YNFKEQ.

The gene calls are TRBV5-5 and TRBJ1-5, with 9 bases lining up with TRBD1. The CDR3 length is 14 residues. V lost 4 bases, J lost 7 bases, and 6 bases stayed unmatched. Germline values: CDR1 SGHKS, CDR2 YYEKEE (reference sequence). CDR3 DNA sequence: TGTGCCAGCAGCCCGACAGGGGGGGACCAGCCCCAGCATTTT. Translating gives CASSPTGGDQPQHF.

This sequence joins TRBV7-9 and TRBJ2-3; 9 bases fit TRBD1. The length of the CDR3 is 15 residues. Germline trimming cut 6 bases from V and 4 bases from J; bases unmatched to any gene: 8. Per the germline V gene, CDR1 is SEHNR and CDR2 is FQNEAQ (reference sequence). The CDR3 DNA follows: TGTGCCAGCAGTCGCGGGGACAGGGAGGCAGATACGCAGTATTTT. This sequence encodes CASSRGDREADTQYF. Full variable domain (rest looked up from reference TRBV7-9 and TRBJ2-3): DTGVSQNPRHKITKRGQNVTFRCDPISEHNRLYWYRQTLGQGPEFLTYFQNEAQLEKSRLLSDRFSAERPKGSFSTLEIQRTEQGDSAMYLCASSRGDREADTQYFGPGTRLTVL.

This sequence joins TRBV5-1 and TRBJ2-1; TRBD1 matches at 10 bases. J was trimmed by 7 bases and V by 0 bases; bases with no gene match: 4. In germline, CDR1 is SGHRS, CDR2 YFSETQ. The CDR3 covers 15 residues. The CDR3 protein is CASSLGQGAPNEQFF. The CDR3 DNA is TGCGCCAGCAGCTTGGGACAGGGGGCGCCTAATGAGCAGTTCTTC.

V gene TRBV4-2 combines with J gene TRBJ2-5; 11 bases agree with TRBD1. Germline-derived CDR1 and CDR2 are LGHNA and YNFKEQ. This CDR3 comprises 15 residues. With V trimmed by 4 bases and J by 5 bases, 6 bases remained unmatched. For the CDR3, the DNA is TGTGCCAGCAGCCCGGGGACAGGGGGGGTGGAGACCCAGTACTTC. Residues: CASSPGTGGVETQYF.

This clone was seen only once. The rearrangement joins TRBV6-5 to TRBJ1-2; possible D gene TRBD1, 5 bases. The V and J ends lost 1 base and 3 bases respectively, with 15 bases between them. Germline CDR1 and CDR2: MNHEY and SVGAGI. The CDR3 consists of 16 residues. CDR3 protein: CASSYFNGGTDYGYTF. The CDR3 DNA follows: TGTGCCAGCAGTTACTTCAACGGGGGGACTGACTATGGCTACACCTTC.

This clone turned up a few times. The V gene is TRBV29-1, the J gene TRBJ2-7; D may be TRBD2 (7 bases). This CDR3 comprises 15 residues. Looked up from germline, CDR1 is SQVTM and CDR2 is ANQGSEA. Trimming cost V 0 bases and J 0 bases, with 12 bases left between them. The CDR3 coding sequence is TGCAGCGTTGAAGATGGGCGGGGGCCCTCCTACGAGCAGTACTTC. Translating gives CSVEDGRGPSYEQYF.

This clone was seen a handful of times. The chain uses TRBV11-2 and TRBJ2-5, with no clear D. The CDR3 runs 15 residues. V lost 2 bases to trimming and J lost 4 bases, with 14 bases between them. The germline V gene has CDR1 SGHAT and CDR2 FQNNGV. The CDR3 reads CASSLTRRPGETQYF. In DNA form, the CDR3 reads TGTGCCAGCAGCTTAACCCGGCGCCCAGGAGAGACCCAGTACTTC.

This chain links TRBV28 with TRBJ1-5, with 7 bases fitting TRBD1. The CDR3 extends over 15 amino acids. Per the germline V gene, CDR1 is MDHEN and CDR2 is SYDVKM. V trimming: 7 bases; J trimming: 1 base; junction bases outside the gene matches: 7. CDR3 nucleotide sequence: TGTGCCAGCACCCCTAGGGGGCCCAGCAATCAGCCCCAGCATTTT. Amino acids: CASTPRGPSNQPQHF. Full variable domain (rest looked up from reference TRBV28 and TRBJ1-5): DVKVTQSSRYLVKRTGEKVFLECVQDMDHENMFWYRQDPGLGLRLIYFSYDVKMKEKGDIPEGYSVSREKKERFSLILESASTNQTSMYLCASTPRGPSNQPQHFGDGTRLSIL.

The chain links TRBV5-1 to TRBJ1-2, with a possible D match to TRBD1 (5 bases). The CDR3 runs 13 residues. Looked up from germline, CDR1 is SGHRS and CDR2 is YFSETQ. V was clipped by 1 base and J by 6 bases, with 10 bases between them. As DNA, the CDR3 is TGCGCCAGCAGCTTGCAAGGGGAGGATGGCTACACCTTC. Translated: CASSLQGEDGYTF.

The CDR3 protein is CAWTRLAGAGELFF. CDR3 nucleotides: TGTGCCTGGACCCGCCTAGCGGGGGCCGGGGAGCTGTTTTTT. V gene TRBV30 combines with J gene TRBJ2-2, with TRBD2 identical over 10 bases. Trimming cost V 4 bases and J 6 bases; bases outside gene matches: 5. The CDR3 runs to 14 residues. Looked up from germline, CDR1 is GTSNPN and CDR2 is SVGIG (reference sequence).

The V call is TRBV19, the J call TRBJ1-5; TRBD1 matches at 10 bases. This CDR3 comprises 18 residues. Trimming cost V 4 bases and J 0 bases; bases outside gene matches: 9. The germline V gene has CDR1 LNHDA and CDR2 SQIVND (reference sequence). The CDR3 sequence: CASSTRTGGGFSNQPQHF. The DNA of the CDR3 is TGTGCCAGTAGTACACGGACAGGGGGTGGTTTTAGCAATCAGCCCCAGCATTTT.